The source of this T cell receptor beta chain is a study of PD-1 blockade in classical Hodgkin lymphoma. Germline loops: CDR1 LNHDA, CDR2 SQIVND (reference sequence). CDR3 length: 14 residues. Trimming at V came to 5 bases and at J to 1 base, leaving 2 bases not matched to a gene. Every one of the patients relapsed after autologous stem cell transplantation (brentuximab vedotin exposure was variable). As to this clone: Its antigen remains unknown.

Study results and caveats: Patients who initiated nivolumab within 1 year of ASCT were excluded. Complete responders' baseline diversity resembled that of newly diagnosed patients. Relapsed/refractory patients reportedly had the lowest baseline TCR diversity, below newly diagnosed patients, who were below healthy donors.

Measured with immunoSEQ multiplex PCR; TCRdb has only the in-frame clones, and not every one. The repertoire holds nearly 25,000 clones, with approximately 80% as singletons. The specimen comprised peripheral blood mononuclear cells (PBMCs), sampled at baseline. V and J are TRBV19 and TRBJ1-1, with 9 bases lining up with TRBD1. This clonotype was sampled from a human donor with classical Hodgkin lymphoma. CDR3 DNA: TGTGCCAGTAGTCACAGGGGGCCGAACACTGAAGCTTTCTTT. Translating gives CASSHRGPNTEAFF. The whole variable domain, remainder taken from reference TRBV19 and TRBJ1-1, is DGGITQSPKYLFRKEGQNVTLSCEQNLNHDAMYWYRQDPGQGLRLIYYSQIVNDFQKGDIAEGYSVSREKKESFPLTVTSAQKNPTAFYLCASSHRGPNTEAFFGQGTRLTVV.